What follows is one T cell receptor (beta chain) and its context. Via MiXCR, TCRdb re-called the 5' RACE reads, giving one row per CDR3 protein. The table shows about 280,000 distinct CDR3 sequences, with approximately 8.4% occurring only once. This specimen comes from a study of T-cell memory formation after mild COVID-19. Sequencing was done on a sample of PBMCs or a T cell subset sorted from them (not recorded which). The clonotype comes from a man aged 18 to 30 who had mild COVID-19 (a few samples of this study predate the infection). Cell type and time point are not known.

Here the CDR3 DNA reads TGTGCCAGCAGCCGCACAGATCCGGGACAGGGTAGTCTCAGGGAGCTGTTTTTT. Amino acids: CASSRTDPGQGSLRELFF. The chain carries TRBV5-5 and TRBJ2-2; 9 nucleotides match TRBD1. CDR1 is SGHKS and CDR2 is YYEKEE in the germline V gene (reference sequence). The junction had 19 bases not matched to a gene; V was cut back by 4 bases and J by 9 bases. The CDR3 is made up of 18 amino acids.